This TCR beta chain was obtained from a study of cytomegalovirus exposure and HLA in healthy donors. Regarding this clone: Its antigen is not identified. The sample has other DNA sequences that encode this CDR3 too.

The CDR3 sequence is 12 residues long. Deletions cut 2 bases from V and 4 bases from J, with 5 bases between. In germline, CDR1 is KGHSH, CDR2 LQKENI. Points from the study as a whole: Upon later analysis, HLA-associated TCR beta chains proved more clonally expanded than other, equally common chains. Researchers counted 150 to 200 TCR beta chains as cytomegalovirus-associated. In a later analysis, donors in an Asian-associated ancestry cluster reportedly had fewer N-insertions in productive TCRs than the cohort mean.

Primers for the PCR totalled 60 Vbeta and 13 Jbeta. Original processing notes: Unique TCR beta chains numbered around 75 million in a later analysis, with some 9.9 million shared. Repertoires were generated with immunoSEQ multiplex PCR, while TCRdb's copy carries only in-frame clones and drops some. Clone size and the V and J calls come from that table; the DNA yielded D and trimming. The profile covers 100,000 to 120,000 clones, with around 87% appearing a single time and about 1.8% taken by the ten largest. This clonotype originated in a man aged 40-50 years in good health and CMV-seronegative. This sequence joins TRBV18 and TRBJ2-5; a weak D match, TRBD2 (5 bases). Sample: PBMCs. CDR3 sequence (DNA): TGTGCCAGCTCACCAGGAGGAGAGACCCAGTACTTC. It encodes CASSPGGETQYF.